Following are 27 T cell receptor beta chains from one sample sequenced in a study of CD8 T cells in ankylosing spondylitis. TCRdb re-analysed the 5' RACE reads in MiXCR, keeping a single row per CDR3 protein. The sample includes a few hundred thousand distinct CDR3 sequences, 10% to 13% of them seen just once. Input material: blood, either unsorted or a sorted T cell fraction (not recorded which). The receptors here all came from a male donor with ankylosing spondylitis or in good health (not recorded which).

This clonotype was counted many times. This rearrangement joins TRBV20-1 to TRBJ1-2; 9 bases are shared with TRBD1. The V and J ends lost 0 bases and 8 bases, in that order; junction bases with no gene match: 10. Germline V CDR1 and CDR2: DFQATT, SNEGSKA (reference sequence). The CDR3 extends over 15 amino acids. The CDR3 coding sequence is TGCAGTGCTAGAGATGGGACAGGGTCCGGGAAGGGCTACACCTTC. Protein: CSARDGTGSGKGYTF.

This clonotype was recorded at least ten times. The J gene is TRBJ2-5, the V gene TRBV5-1; possibly TRBD1 for D (7 bases). V was shortened by 7 bases and J by 5 bases, with 18 bases between the two germline ends. This CDR3 comprises 14 residues. CDR1 and CDR2 from the germline V gene are SGHRS and YFSETQ. The CDR3 region has the DNA TGCGCCAGCTGTGTTGCGGGGACAGAGGAGACCCAGTACTTC. Translation gives CASCVAGTEETQYF.

V gene TRBV3-1 combines with J gene TRBJ2-7; D might be TRBD1 (5 bases). Trimming removed 4 bases from V and 3 bases from J, with 10 bases in between. The CDR3 covers 13 residues. Germline V gene data show CDR1 as LGHDT and CDR2 as YNNKEL (reference sequence). CDR3: CASSPETVYEQYF. CDR3 sequence (DNA): TGTGCCAGCAGCCCGGAGACAGTCTACGAGCAGTACTTC.

The chain uses TRBV5-8 and TRBJ1-5; D is ambiguous. Trimming shortened V by 0 bases and J by 9 bases, and 19 bases separated the two germline ends. CDR1 SGHTS and CDR2 YDEGEE come from the germline V gene. The CDR3 is 16 amino acids. As DNA, the CDR3 is TGTGCCAGCAGCTTGGTGGCAGGCCTTACCATCAGGCCCCAGCATTTT. Translation gives CASSLVAGLTIRPQHF.

There are many counts of this clonotype. This chain connects TRBV5-6 to TRBJ2-1, with unresolved D. CDR1 SGHDT and CDR2 YYEEEE come from the germline V gene. This CDR3 has 16 amino acids. V dropped 2 bases and J dropped 7 bases, with 19 bases sitting between them. CDR3 coding DNA: TGTGCCAGCAGCTTAGTGTTACCAGGTGACCTGAATGAGCAGTTCTTC. Its translation is CASSLVLPGDLNEQFF.

Many counts were recorded for this clonotype. This chain connects TRBV5-1 to TRBJ2-1; 8 bases line up with TRBD1. J lost 6 bases, V lost 3 bases, and 2 bases had no gene match. This CDR3 spans 13 amino acids. Germline values: CDR1 SGHRS, CDR2 YFSETQ. The DNA of the CDR3 is TGCGCCAGCAGCTCTACAGGGGGCAATGAGCAGTTCTTC. Its protein is CASSSTGGNEQFF. The variable domain in full, with the rest retrieved from reference TRBV5-1 and TRBJ2-1, is KAGVTQTPRYLIKTRGQQVTLSCSPISGHRSVSWYQQTPGQGLQFLFEYFSETQRNKGNFPGRFSGRQFSNSRSEMNVSTLELGDSALYLCASSSTGGNEQFFGPGTRLTVL.

This clonotype has at least ten counts. The CDR3 coding sequence is TGCAGTGCTCGCTTTTCTAGCGGGGGTGGCGAGACCCAGTACTTC. Translation gives CSARFSSGGGETQYF. This chain links TRBV20-1 with TRBJ2-5; 10 nucleotides match TRBD2. The trim removed 5 bases at V and 5 bases at J, leaving 11 bases unmatched. CDR3 length: 15 amino acids. CDR1 and CDR2 (germline): DFQATT, SNEGSKA (reference sequence).

This chain connects TRBV9 to TRBJ2-1; TRBD2 aligns across 7 bases. With 9 bases clipped from V and 1 base from J, the junction kept 7 bases outside the gene matches. Germline CDR1 SGDLS, CDR2 YYNGEE. The CDR3 spans 14 residues. The CDR3 loop reads CAIRVSGSYNEQFF. The CDR3 DNA follows: TGTGCCATCAGGGTTAGCGGGTCCTACAATGAGCAGTTCTTC.

This clonotype occurred many times. The chain uses TRBV5-5 and TRBJ1-1, with D possibly matching TRBD1 (5 bases). CDR1 is SGHKS and CDR2 is YYEKEE in the germline V gene (reference sequence). Trimming pared 2 bases from V and 4 bases from J, leaving 9 bases between. The CDR3 consists of 13 residues. The CDR3 reads CASSFDRFTEAFF. The CDR3 DNA is TGTGCCAGCAGCTTTGACAGATTCACTGAAGCTTTCTTT.

V is TRBV24-1 and J is TRBJ2-3; D is perhaps TRBD2 (6 bases). Germline V CDR1 and CDR2: KGHDR, SFDVKD. Trimming took off 4 bases at V and 0 bases at J, with 13 bases between the two ends. This CDR3 contains 16 residues. In DNA form, the CDR3 reads TGTGCCACCAGTGAGTCAGGGAGGTTAAGCACAGATACGCAGTATTTT. Translation: CATSESGRLSTDTQYF.

This clonotype was detected a few times. The chain joins TRBV6-1 to TRBJ1-4; 8 nucleotides line up with TRBD1. V dropped 3 bases and J dropped 7; count of bases not matched to a gene: 7. The V gene's germline CDR1 is MNHNS and CDR2 SASEGT. This CDR3 has 15 residues. The CDR3 DNA is TGTGCCAGCAGTGAGCAGACAGGGGAGAGTGAAAAACTGTTTTTT. This gives the protein CASSEQTGESEKLFF.

This clonotype appeared many times. This sequence joins TRBV5-1 and TRBJ2-1; D may correspond to TRBD1 or TRBD2 (5 bases each). The germline V gene has CDR1 SGHRS and CDR2 YFSETQ. CDR3 size: 14 residues. Deletions cut 0 bases from V and 5 bases from J, with 9 bases between. The CDR3 reads CASSLVGGDNEQFF. CDR3 bases: TGCGCCAGCAGCTTGGTTGGGGGAGACAATGAGCAGTTCTTC.

The rearrangement joins TRBV10-3 to TRBJ2-5; 7 positions match TRBD1. The CDR3 has 13 residues. Germline CDR1 ENHRY, CDR2 SYGVKD. Losses at the gene ends were 6 bases for V and 5 bases for J; bases not matched to a gene: 6. CDR3 DNA: TGTGCCATCAGCATAGGGGGCGGCGAGACCCAGTACTTC. Translating gives CAISIGGGETQYF.

Turning to this clonotype: This may be a read error, as it is one base from a much larger clone. The chain's CDR3 is CSARGKRGAEGEQYF. In nucleotides, the CDR3 is TGCAGTGCTAGGGGAAAGAGGGGGGCTGAAGGCGAGCAGTACTTC. This chain links TRBV20-1 with TRBJ2-7; D might be TRBD1 or TRBD2, each matching 6 bases. The ends were cut back, 3 bases at V and 6 bases at J, with 21 bases in the middle. Germline V gene data show CDR1 as DFQATT and CDR2 as SNEGSKA (reference sequence). The CDR3 extends over 15 amino acids.

This clonotype was seen a few times. Here the CDR3 DNA reads TGTGCCAGCAGTTCTCCTGGAAAGGAGGTCACAGATACGCAGTATTTT. It encodes CASSSPGKEVTDTQYF. This chain joins TRBV7-9 and TRBJ2-3, with D tentatively TRBD2 (5 bases). Trimming left V 6 bases short and J 2 bases short, with 18 bases between. This CDR3 spans 16 amino acids. Germline loops: CDR1 SEHNR, CDR2 FQNEAQ (reference sequence).

The chain employs TRBV18 and TRBJ2-7; the D is unclear. V was clipped by 3 bases and J by 5 bases, with 8 bases between them. The CDR3 sequence is 12 residues long. Germline values: CDR1 KGHSH, CDR2 LQKENI. For the CDR3, the DNA is TGTGCCAGCTCACCCTGGAGCAACGAGCAGTACTTC. The encoded protein is CASSPWSNEQYF.

The CDR3, as DNA: TGTGCCAGCAGCGCGGGGGGTGAGACCCAGTACTTC. Encoded protein: CASSAGGETQYF. This chain joins TRBV7-3 and TRBJ2-5, with 8 bases that match TRBD2. Losses at the gene ends were 5 bases for V and 5 bases for J; bases not matched to a gene: 1. The CDR3 loop spans 12 amino acids. Germline V gene sequence: CDR1 SGHTA, CDR2 FQGTGA.

This clonotype was picked up many times. The genes are TRBV9 and TRBJ1-5; a weak D match, TRBD1 (5 bases). The CDR3 spans 16 residues. The V end lost 0 bases, the J end lost 6 bases, and 16 bases lay between the germline ends. CDR1 is SGDLS, CDR2 YYNGEE, per germline. For the CDR3, the DNA is TGTGCCAGCAGCGTAGGGAACGGGCAGGGCGGTCAGCCCCAGCATTTT. This encodes CASSVGNGQGGQPQHF.

The rearrangement joins TRBV28 to TRBJ2-3; D gene uncertain. V dropped 2 bases and J dropped 2 bases, with 11 bases sitting between them. Germline lookup yields CDR1 MDHEN and CDR2 SYDVKM. This CDR3 comprises 15 residues. CDR3 in DNA: TGTGCCAGCAGTTTAGGGCCTATGTCCACAGATACGCAGTATTTT. This sequence encodes CASSLGPMSTDTQYF.

This chain joins TRBV6-4 and TRBJ2-2; unclear D gene. V was cut by 3 bases and J by 5 bases, with 7 bases left in between. CDR3 size: 13 residues. Germline assignment: CDR1 MRHNA and CDR2 SNTAGT. In DNA form, the CDR3 reads TGTGCCAGCAGTGAAGCTGTTACCGGGGAGCTGTTTTTT. Translation: CASSEAVTGELFF.

The chain links TRBV24-1 to TRBJ2-1; 10 bases are shared with TRBD1. Losses at the gene ends were 7 bases for V and 6 bases for J; bases not matched to a gene: 8. Germline-derived CDR1 and CDR2 are KGHDR and SFDVKD. The CDR3 spans 15 residues. This CDR3 is CATSAIGTGVNEQFF. As DNA, the CDR3 is TGTGCCACCAGCGCCATTGGGACAGGGGTCAATGAGCAGTTCTTC.

The chain couples TRBV20-1 to TRBJ1-5; D gene uncertain. In germline, CDR1 is DFQATT, CDR2 SNEGSKA (reference sequence). This CDR3 is 14 amino acids long. With 3 bases removed from V and 1 base from J, the gap between germline ends came to 10 bases. The CDR3 bases are TGCAGTGCTAGGTCATCAGCCAGCAATCAGCCCCAGCATTTT. Translated, it gives CSARSSASNQPQHF.

This chain links TRBV5-1 with TRBJ1-4, with D unclear. This CDR3 region has 13 residues. Between the trimmed V and J ends, which lost 7 bases and 0 bases, there was a span of 7 bases. The germline gives CDR1 SGHRS, CDR2 YFSETQ. The CDR3 coding sequence is TGCGCCAGCCAAGATTCAACTAATGAAAAACTGTTTTTT. Translating gives CASQDSTNEKLFF. The variable domain in full, with the rest retrieved from reference TRBV5-1 and TRBJ1-4, is KAGVTQTPRYLIKTRGQQVTLSCSPISGHRSVSWYQQTPGQGLQFLFEYFSETQRNKGNFPGRFSGRQFSNSRSEMNVSTLELGDSALYLCASQDSTNEKLFFGSGTQLSVL.

The chain uses TRBV11-2 and TRBJ2-1; 10 positions match TRBD2. The junction had 8 bases not matched to a gene; V was cut back by 6 bases and J by 3 bases. Per the germline V gene, CDR1 is SGHAT and CDR2 is FQNNGV. CDR3 length: 16 residues. The CDR3 DNA reads as TGTGCCAGCAGTTTTAGCGGGGGGCATCTCTACAATGAGCAGTTCTTC. Amino acids: CASSFSGGHLYNEQFF. The full variable domain, completed using reference TRBV11-2 and TRBJ2-1, is EAGVAQSPRYKIIEKRQSVAFWCNPISGHATLYWYQQILGQGPKLLIQFQNNGVVDDSQLPKDRFSAERLKGVDSTLKIQPAKLEDSAVYLCASSFSGGHLYNEQFFGPGTRLTVL.

This clonotype occurred many times. The V call is TRBV5-5, the J call TRBJ2-3; 8 bases are a match to TRBD1. The CDR3 length is 14 residues. The trim removed 3 bases at V and 1 base at J, leaving 1 base unmatched. Germline-derived CDR1 and CDR2 are SGHKS and YYEKEE (reference sequence). CDR3 amino acids: CASSSTGGTDTQYF. CDR3 bases: TGTGCCAGCAGCTCGACAGGGGGCACAGATACGCAGTATTTT.

This clonotype was counted a few times. J is TRBJ2-7 and V is TRBV9, with 7 bases fitting TRBD1. The CDR3 is 14 residues long. Trimming at V came to 0 bases and at J to 2 bases, leaving 2 bases not matched to a gene. Looked up from germline, CDR1 is SGDLS and CDR2 is YYNGEE. The CDR3 region is CASSVGQGAYEQYF. DNA for the CDR3: TGTGCCAGCAGCGTAGGGCAGGGGGCCTACGAGCAGTACTTC.

In its sample, this clonotype was seen many times. The CDR3 reads CASSLSGGAGNEQFF. In DNA form, the CDR3 reads TGTGCCAGCAGCTTGTCAGGGGGCGCGGGTAATGAGCAGTTCTTC. The chain couples TRBV5-6 to TRBJ2-1; TRBD1 aligns across 8 bases. CDR1 is SGHDT, CDR2 YYEEEE, per germline. This CDR3 contains 15 residues. The V gene end was trimmed by 1 base and the J gene end by 7 bases; junction bases not matched to a gene: 7.